The 17 T cell receptor beta chains below were found in one sample sequenced in a study of blood T cell repertoires in COVID-19. The data were produced by immunoSEQ multiplex PCR, yet TCRdb's version contains in-frame clones alone and is incomplete. The sample gives some 44,000 clones, around 92% of which show up once; around 11% is in the top ten. Sequenced sample: peripheral blood. Receptor source: a human donor in a cohort sampled during active COVID-19.

V is TRBV24-1 and J is TRBJ2-7, with 7 nucleotides matching TRBD1. Germline assignment: CDR1 KGHDR and CDR2 SFDVKD. V lost 4 bases to trimming and J lost 6 bases; unmatched junction nucleotides: 5. The CDR3 spans 13 residues. The CDR3 nucleotides read TGTGCCACCAGTGACCGGACAGGTGGCGAGCAGTACTTC. This encodes CATSDRTGGEQYF.

The rearrangement joins TRBV11-3 to TRBJ2-7, with D hard to call. The CDR3 is made up of 12 amino acids. Per germline, CDR1 SGHNT and CDR2 YENEEA. V was shortened by 3 bases and J by 4 bases, with 7 bases between the two germline ends. The CDR3 reads CASSFDTYEQYF. In DNA form, the CDR3 reads TGTGCCAGCAGCTTCGACACTTACGAGCAGTACTTC.

The J gene is TRBJ2-7, the V gene TRBV7-2, with 12 bases lining up with TRBD2. The V segment lost 4 bases and the J segment 4 bases; nucleotides outside the gene matches: 11. CDR1 SGHTA and CDR2 FQGNSA come from the germline V gene. This CDR3 has 17 residues. DNA for the CDR3: TGTGCCAGCAGCTCCCGCGATTTGACTAGCGGGAGTTACGAGCAGTACTTC. It codes for CASSSRDLTSGSYEQYF.

This clone was counted only a few times. The chain carries TRBV2 and TRBJ2-7; D is perhaps TRBD1 (8 bases). Trimming took off 6 bases at V and 6 bases at J, with 18 bases between the two ends. There are 14 residues in the CDR3. Germline assignment: CDR1 SNHLY and CDR2 FYNNEI. In DNA, the CDR3 is TGTGCCAGCAGGAAACAGGGGGGGCTGCTCGAGCAGTACTTC. As protein: CASRKQGGLLEQYF.

This clone was counted a single time. At one end, the junction sequence differs from germline, possibly due to a read error. This chain links TRBV18 with TRBJ1-4, with TRBD1 matching 7 bases. The CDR3 consists of 12 residues. Germline lookup yields CDR1 KGHSH and CDR2 LQKENI. CDR3 sequence: CASSPQTGRTIF. The CDR3 DNA reads TGTGCCAGCTCACCCCAGACAGGGAGAACGATTTTT.

The chain has TRBV2 and TRBJ1-1; D not resolved. Looked up from germline, CDR1 is SNHLY and CDR2 is FYNNEI. The germline V and J ends were trimmed by 4 bases and 8 bases, with 11 bases remaining between them. There are 12 residues in the CDR3. CDR3 in DNA: TGTGCCAGCAGTGTAAGCACTTTGGAAGCTTTCTTT. Encoded protein: CASSVSTLEAFF.

The chain recombines TRBV30 with TRBJ2-3, with D maybe TRBD2 (5 bases). CDR1 is GTSNPN, CDR2 SVGIG, per germline (reference sequence). This CDR3 is built from 14 residues. Trimming left V 0 bases short and J 0 bases short, with 7 bases between. The CDR3 DNA follows: TGTGCCTGGAGTGTACGGACTAGCACAGATACGCAGTATTTT. It codes for CAWSVRTSTDTQYF.

The chain joins TRBV10-3 to TRBJ1-1; D gene unclear. V lost 3 bases, J lost 10 bases, and 9 bases lay in between. There are 11 residues in the CDR3. The germline gives CDR1 ENHRY, CDR2 SYGVKD. In nucleotides, the CDR3 is TGTGCCATCAGTGACGAGATCGGAGCTTTCTTT. Translated: CAISDEIGAFF.

The V and J genes are TRBV6-5 and TRBJ1-6, with TRBD1 as a possible D gene (5 bases). The CDR3 covers 12 residues. Germline V gene lookup returns CDR1 MNHEY and CDR2 SVGAGI. The V and J ends lost 6 bases and 8 bases respectively, with 8 bases between them. CDR3 nucleotide sequence: TGTGCCAGCAGAGACAGAGATTCACCCCTCCACTTT. It specifies CASRDRDSPLHF.

This clone was detected only a few times. The chain carries TRBV9 and TRBJ2-2, with a weak D call TRBD2 (5 bases). The V and J ends lost 1 base and 4 bases respectively, with 11 bases between them. There are 15 residues in the CDR3. Germline CDR1 and CDR2: SGDLS and YYNGEE. CDR3 in amino acids: CASSVYSGGTGELFF. The CDR3 nucleotides are TGTGCCAGCAGCGTATACAGCGGAGGCACCGGGGAGCTGTTTTTT.

The chain is built from TRBV30 and TRBJ1-2, with 7 bases matching TRBD1. With 4 bases clipped from V and 8 bases from J, the junction kept 7 bases outside the gene matches. Germline lookup yields CDR1 GTSNPN and CDR2 SVGIG (reference sequence). This CDR3 comprises 12 residues. CDR3 coding DNA: TGTGCCTGGACCCGGGACAGCCGGGGCTACACCTTC. Its protein is CAWTRDSRGYTF.

This chain joins TRBV16 and TRBJ1-2; D call uncertain. This CDR3 has 14 amino acids. Germline lookup yields CDR1 KGHSY and CDR2 FQNENV. Trimming left V 4 bases short and J 4 bases short, with 13 bases between. The CDR3 coding sequence is TGTGCCAGCAGCCCTCCATTTGGCAGCTATGGCTACACCTTC. It translates to CASSPPFGSYGYTF.

The V gene is TRBV19, the J gene TRBJ1-4, with D unclear. CDR1 and CDR2 (germline): LNHDA, SQIVND (reference sequence). This CDR3 has 14 residues. Trimming shortened V by 6 bases and J by 3 bases, and 11 bases separated the two germline ends. As DNA, the CDR3 is TGTGCCAGTAGGCGGGCCTCGGCTAATGAAAAACTGTTTTTT. This encodes CASRRASANEKLFF.

The CDR3 is CAWSRVVINEQFF. CDR3 DNA sequence: TGTGCCTGGAGCCGGGTGGTCATCAATGAGCAGTTCTTC. The V and J genes are TRBV30 and TRBJ2-1; D is uncertain. This CDR3 spans 13 amino acids. Germline V lookup: CDR1 GTSNPN, CDR2 SVGIG (reference sequence). V lost 3 bases and J lost 6, with 12 bases in between.

The chain couples TRBV3-1 (or the pseudogene TRBV3-2) to TRBJ2-3; 9 bases match TRBD1. The CDR3 is made up of 16 amino acids. V dropped 4 bases and J dropped 4; count of bases not matched to a gene: 9. Germline loops: CDR1 LGHDT, CDR2 YNNKEL (reference sequence). CDR3 bases: TGTGCCAGCAGCCCAAGCCGACAGGGGGTACCAGATACGCAGTATTTT. Its translation is CASSPSRQGVPDTQYF.

A single count supports this clone. The chain is built from TRBV3-1 (or the pseudogene TRBV3-2) and TRBJ1-2, with TRBD1 identical over 7 bases. V dropped 1 base and J dropped 3; count of bases not matched to a gene: 2. From germline, CDR1 is LGHDT and CDR2 YNNKEL (reference sequence). The CDR3 spans 14 residues. CDR3 loop: CASSQGQGDYGYTF. Written as DNA, the CDR3 is TGTGCCAGCAGCCAAGGACAGGGAGACTATGGCTACACCTTC.

This clone was observed a handful of times. The chain couples TRBV5-1 to TRBJ1-5; D ambiguous. In germline, CDR1 is SGHRS, CDR2 YFSETQ. With 5 bases removed from V and 0 bases from J, the gap between germline ends came to 12 bases. The CDR3 is 15 residues long. CDR3 in DNA: TGCGCCAGCAGAGTAGGAGATAATAGCAATCAGCCCCAGCATTTT. This encodes CASRVGDNSNQPQHF.